Shown below are 9 T cell receptor beta chains from a single sample sequenced in a study of blood T cells in healthy people across ages (dated by TCRdb to the mid-2010s). Library prep was done by 5' RACE. Sequencing was carried out with an Illumina HiSeq 2500. A second PCR of roughly 6 to 11 cycles was run with a J-beta primer mix and a sample-barcoded 5' primer. In TCRdb, the public reads were trimmed at Q25 with fastp and aligned with MiXCR, with productive beta chains retained. All rows with the same CDR3 protein become a single entry with the most common DNA and genes. The sample table holds 800,000 to 950,000 distinct CDR3 sequences, of which 25% to 30% were seen once. 10% to 13% of the sample is taken by the ten largest. These data were also reused for a study on T cells of mothers and their children.

Sequenced material: blood. All receptors come from a middle-aged woman in good health.

This chain joins TRBV9 and TRBJ2-1; 11 bases fit TRBD2. The CDR3 loop spans 21 amino acids. Germline lookup yields CDR1 SGDLS and CDR2 YYNGEE. Germline trimming cut 1 base from V and 1 base from J; bases unmatched to any gene: 16. CDR3 DNA: TGTGCCAGCAGCGTATCCCCTGGTGAGGGACTAGCGGCGACATCCTACAATGAGCAGTTCTTC. Translated: CASSVSPGEGLAATSYNEQFF.

As for this clonotype: Because the CDR3's place on the DNA is in doubt, the DNA is left out and the CDR3 is given as listed by TCRdb. V is TRBV18 and J is TRBJ1-2; the D call in the table, TRBD1, was not verified against the DNA. Both ends counted, the CDR3 spans 16 residues. The germline V gene has CDR1 KGHSH and CDR2 LQKENI. The CDR3 reads CASSPSTLSPIYGYTF.

The rearrangement joins TRBV2 to TRBJ2-7; 10 bases fit TRBD1. Germline CDR1 and CDR2: SNHLY and FYNNEI. The CDR3 runs to 19 residues. Unmatched junction bases numbered 15, after V lost 2 bases and J lost 2 bases. CDR3 DNA sequence: TGTGCCAGCAGTGAACTCAGCTATTTATCCGGGACAGGGGCCTACGAGCAGTACTTC. Its protein product is CASSELSYLSGTGAYEQYF. The full variable domain, rest sourced from reference TRBV2 and TRBJ2-7, is EPEVTQTPSHQVTQMGQEVILRCVPISNHLYFYWYRQILGQKVEFLVSFYNNEISEKSEIFDDQFSVERPDGSNFTLKIRSTKLEDSAMYFCASSELSYLSGTGAYEQYFGPGTRLTVT.

A few counts support this clonotype. V gene TRBV5-5 combines with J gene TRBJ2-2; TRBD1 is a possible D gene (6 bases). The CDR3 length is 15 residues. Per the germline V gene, CDR1 is SGHKS and CDR2 is YYEKEE (reference sequence). V was shortened by 5 bases and J by 4 bases, with 15 bases between the two germline ends. The CDR3: CASRWGQGGTGELFF. CDR3 DNA: TGTGCCAGCAGGTGGGGACAAGGAGGCACCGGGGAGCTGTTTTTT.

This clonotype was counted between two and nine times. The gene calls are TRBV5-8 and TRBJ1-2, with 7 bases that match TRBD1. CDR1 and CDR2 (germline): SGHTS, YDEGEE. This CDR3 has 14 residues. J gave up 5 bases and V 3 bases, and 7 bases lay outside the gene matches. The CDR3 spells CASSWGTAKYGYTF. The CDR3 DNA reads as TGTGCCAGCAGCTGGGGGACAGCGAAATATGGCTACACCTTC.

This clonotype was counted a few times. Given a much more abundant clone one base away, this may be a read error. The CDR3 protein is CAISEGPDSTDTQYF. The CDR3 nucleotides read TGTGCCATCAGTGAGGGGCCGGATAGCACAGATACGCAGTATTTT. The chain has TRBV10-3 and TRBJ2-3; D is ambiguous. Between the trimmed V and J ends, which lost 2 bases and 0 bases, there was a span of 9 bases. The CDR3 sequence is 15 residues long. Germline loops: CDR1 ENHRY, CDR2 SYGVKD.

This clonotype was picked up one time. V and J are TRBV12-3 or TRBV12-4 and TRBJ2-3, with unresolved D. V lost 10 bases to trimming and J lost 1 base, with 12 bases between them. CDR3 length: 13 amino acids. The CDR3 protein is CATGLSGTDTQYF. CDR3 sequence (DNA): TGTGCCACCGGCCTTTCGGGCACAGATACGCAGTATTTT.

The chain joins TRBV4-1 to TRBJ1-1; no definite D call. CDR1 is MGHRA and CDR2 is YSYEKL in the germline V gene. CDR3 size: 13 residues. Trimming removed 2 bases from V and 1 base from J, with 5 bases in between. CDR3 bases: TGCGCCAGCAGCCAAATGCGGAACACTGAAGCTTTCTTT. This codes for CASSQMRNTEAFF.

There are a few counts of this clonotype. The chain combines TRBV27 with TRBJ1-1; D might be TRBD1 (6 bases). Germline V lookup: CDR1 MNHEY, CDR2 SMNVEV (reference sequence). V was trimmed by 2 bases and J by 7 bases, leaving 11 bases between them. This CDR3 is 13 amino acids long. Written as DNA, the CDR3 is TGTGCCAGCAGTTTAGGACAGATGGGTGAAGCTTTCTTT. Residues: CASSLGQMGEAFF.